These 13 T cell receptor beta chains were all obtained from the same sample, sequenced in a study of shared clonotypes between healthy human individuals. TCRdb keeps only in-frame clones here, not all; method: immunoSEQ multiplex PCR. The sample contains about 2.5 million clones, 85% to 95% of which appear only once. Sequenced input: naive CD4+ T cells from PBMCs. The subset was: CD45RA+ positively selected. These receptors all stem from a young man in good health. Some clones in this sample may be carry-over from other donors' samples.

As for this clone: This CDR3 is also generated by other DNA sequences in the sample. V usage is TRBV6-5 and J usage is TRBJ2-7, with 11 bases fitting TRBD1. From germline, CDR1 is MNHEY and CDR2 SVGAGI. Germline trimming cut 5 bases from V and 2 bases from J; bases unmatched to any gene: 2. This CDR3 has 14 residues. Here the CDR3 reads CASSRGQGAYEQYF. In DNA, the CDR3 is TGTGCCAGCAGTCGGGGACAGGGGGCCTACGAGCAGTACTTC.

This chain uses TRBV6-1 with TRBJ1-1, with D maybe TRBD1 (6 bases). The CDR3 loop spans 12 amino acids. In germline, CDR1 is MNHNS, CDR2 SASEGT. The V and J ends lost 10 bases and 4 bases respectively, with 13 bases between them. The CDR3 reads CATSRGLTEAFF. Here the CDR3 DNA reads TGTGCCACCTCCCGGGGGCTCACTGAAGCTTTCTTT.

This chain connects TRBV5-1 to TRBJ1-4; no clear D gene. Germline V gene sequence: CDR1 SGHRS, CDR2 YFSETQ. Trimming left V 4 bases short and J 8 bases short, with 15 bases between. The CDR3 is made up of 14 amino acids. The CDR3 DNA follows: TGCGCCAGCAGCATCCCAAGGGTAGGAGAAAAACTGTTTTTT. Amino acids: CASSIPRVGEKLFF.

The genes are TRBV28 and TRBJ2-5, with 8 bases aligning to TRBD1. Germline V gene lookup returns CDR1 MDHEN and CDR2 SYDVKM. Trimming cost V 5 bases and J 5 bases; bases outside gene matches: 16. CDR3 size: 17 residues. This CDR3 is CASSPRPGTGKGETQYF. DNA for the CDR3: TGTGCCAGCAGTCCGCGCCCCGGGACAGGAAAGGGGGAGACCCAGTACTTC.

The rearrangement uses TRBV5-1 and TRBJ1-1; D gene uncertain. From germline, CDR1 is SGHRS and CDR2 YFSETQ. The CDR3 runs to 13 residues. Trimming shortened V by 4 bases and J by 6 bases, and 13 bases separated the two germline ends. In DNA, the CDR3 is TGCGCCAGCAGCCTAACGACGGCTCCTGAAGCTTTCTTT. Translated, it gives CASSLTTAPEAFF.

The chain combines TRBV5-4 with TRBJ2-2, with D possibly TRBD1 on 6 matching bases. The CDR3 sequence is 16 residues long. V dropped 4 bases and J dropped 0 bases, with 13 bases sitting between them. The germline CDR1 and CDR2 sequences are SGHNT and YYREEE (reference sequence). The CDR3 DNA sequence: TGTGCCAGCAGCAAAGACAGGTTTTCGAACACCGGGGAGCTGTTTTTT. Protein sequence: CASSKDRFSNTGELFF.

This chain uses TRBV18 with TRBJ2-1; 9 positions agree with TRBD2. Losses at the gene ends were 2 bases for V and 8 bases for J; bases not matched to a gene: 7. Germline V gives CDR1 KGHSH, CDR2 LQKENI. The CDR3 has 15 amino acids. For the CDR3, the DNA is TGTGCCAGCTCACCATGGGGGACTAGCTCTGATGAGCAGTTCTTC. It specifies CASSPWGTSSDEQFF.

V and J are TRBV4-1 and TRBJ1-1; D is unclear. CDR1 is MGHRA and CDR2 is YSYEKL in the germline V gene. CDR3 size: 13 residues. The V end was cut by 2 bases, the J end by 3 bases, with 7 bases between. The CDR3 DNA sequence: TGCGCCAGCAGCCAATATACTTACACTGAAGCTTTCTTT. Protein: CASSQYTYTEAFF.

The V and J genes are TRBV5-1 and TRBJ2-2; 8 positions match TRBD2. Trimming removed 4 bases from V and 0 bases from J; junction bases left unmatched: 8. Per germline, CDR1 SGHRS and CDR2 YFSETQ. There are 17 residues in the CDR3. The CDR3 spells CASSGTRGYANTGELFF. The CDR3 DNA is TGCGCCAGCAGCGGGACTAGGGGTTACGCGAACACCGGGGAGCTGTTTTTT.

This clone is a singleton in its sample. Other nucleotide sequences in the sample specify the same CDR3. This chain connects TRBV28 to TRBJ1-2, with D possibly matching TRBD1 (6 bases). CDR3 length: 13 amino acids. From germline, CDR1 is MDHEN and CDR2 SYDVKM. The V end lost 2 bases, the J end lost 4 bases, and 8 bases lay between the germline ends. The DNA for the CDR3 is TGTGCCAGCAGTTTAAGGGGGGGCTATGGCTACACCTTC. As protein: CASSLRGGYGYTF.

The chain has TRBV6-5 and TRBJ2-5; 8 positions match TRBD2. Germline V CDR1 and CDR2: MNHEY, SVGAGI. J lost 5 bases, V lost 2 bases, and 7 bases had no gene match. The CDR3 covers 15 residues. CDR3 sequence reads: CASSYRAGAWETQYF. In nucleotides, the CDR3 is TGTGCCAGCAGTTACCGAGCGGGAGCGTGGGAGACCCAGTACTTC.

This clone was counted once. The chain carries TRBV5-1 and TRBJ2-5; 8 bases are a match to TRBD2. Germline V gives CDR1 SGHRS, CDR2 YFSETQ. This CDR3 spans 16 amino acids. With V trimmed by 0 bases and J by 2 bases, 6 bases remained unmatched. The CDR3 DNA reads TGCGCCAGCAGCTTGGTGACGGGAGGGCTACAAGAGACCCAGTACTTC. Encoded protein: CASSLVTGGLQETQYF.

CDR3 sequence reads: CASSVEWESGNTIYF. CDR3 nucleotide sequence: TGTGCCAGCAGCGTAGAATGGGAATCTGGAAACACCATATATTTT. This chain uses TRBV9 with TRBJ1-3; no reliable D call. CDR3 length: 15 residues. CDR1 is SGDLS, CDR2 YYNGEE, per germline. With 0 bases removed from V and 1 base from J, the gap between germline ends came to 8 bases.